This T cell receptor (beta chain) was obtained from a study of beta chain features in type 1 diabetes. Blood was collected once per donor into heparin, averaging around 120 mL. The V gene end was trimmed by 5 bases and the J gene end by 5 bases; junction bases not matched to a gene: 9. CDR3 length equals 16 residues. The germline V gene has CDR1 SGHVS and CDR2 FQNEAQ. This clone occurred a few times. What it binds is unknown. Expressed TCRB transcripts were sequenced, since all the RNA that had been isolated was reverse transcribed. Profiling relied on immunoSEQ multiplex PCR, and the TCRdb table lists in-frame clones only, not all of them. The sample holds approximately 340,000 clones, about 15% seen once. Study findings and constraints: Moderate yet significant TCRB CDR3 shortening was seen in Type 1 diabetes patients in all four CD4+ subsets. VDJ junctions from type 1 diabetes patients carried fewer insertions and larger deletions. A greater similarity of naive, central memory and Treg TCRB repertoires was seen among patients than among healthy donors.

The TCR sequence derives from a young woman in good health. This sequence joins TRBV7-8 and TRBJ2-1; 10 bases line up with TRBD1. The sequenced material came from naive CD4+ T cells from blood. CDR3: CASSLRGTGVNNEQFF. In nucleotides, the CDR3 is TGTGCCAGCAGCCTCCGTGGGACAGGGGTGAACAATGAGCAGTTCTTC.